A selection of T cell receptor beta chains follows, all from one sample in a study of cytomegalovirus exposure and HLA in healthy donors. The data were produced by immunoSEQ multiplex PCR, yet TCRdb's version contains in-frame clones alone and is incomplete. The sample carries 130,000 to 150,000 clones, 76% recorded once. Input material: PBMCs. The source of these receptors is a man in his late teens or twenties in good health and CMV-seronegative. The CDR3 runs from the conserved cysteine through the conserved F or W. The D gene is left open where the match is weak. Rows give clone size only sometimes, using once, few, many, or a class for an expanded clone.

J: TRBJ2-7
size: NA
D: TRBD1
V: TRBV6-5
CDR3: CASSLQGFYEQYF
DNA: TGTGCCAGCAGCTTACAGGGGTTCTACGAGCAGTACTTC

J: TRBJ2-7
size: once
D: NA
V: TRBV6-5
CDR3: CASSKGGLSYEQYF
DNA: TGTGCCAGCAGTAAAGGGGGTCTCTCCTACGAGCAGTACTTC

J: TRBJ1-1
size: NA
D: TRBD1
V: TRBV18
CDR3: CASSSRGRGTEAFF
DNA: TGTGCCAGCTCATCCAGGGGGAGAGGGACTGAAGCTTTCTTT

J: TRBJ2-1
size: few
D: NA
V: TRBV7-2
CDR3: CASSLGGLACFF
DNA: TGTGCCAGCAGCTTAGGGGGGCTGGCTTGCTTCTTC

J: TRBJ2-1
size: NA
D: TRBD2
V: TRBV7-9
CDR3: CASSSRTSGNRNEQFF
DNA: TGTGCCAGCAGCTCGAGGACTAGCGGGAATAGGAATGAGCAGTTCTTC

J: TRBJ2-2
size: once
D: TRBD1
V: TRBV6-5
CDR3: CASSRQGGELFF
DNA: TGTGCCAGCAGCCGACAGGGCGGGGAGCTGTTTTTT

J: TRBJ1-2
size: NA
D: TRBD1
V: TRBV10-3
CDR3: CAIRPLDRERYGYTF
DNA: TGTGCCATCAGGCCCTTGGACAGGGAGCGCTATGGCTACACCTTC

J: TRBJ2-5
size: NA
D: TRBD1
V: TRBV9
CDR3: CASSAGQVQETQYF
DNA: TGTGCCAGCAGCGCCGGACAGGTACAAGAGACCCAGTACTTC

J: TRBJ1-1
size: NA
D: NA
V: TRBV25-1
CDR3: CASSGVGNTEAFF
DNA: TGTGCCAGCAGCGGGGTTGGGAACACTGAAGCTTTCTTT

J: TRBJ1-1
size: NA
D: TRBD1
V: TRBV9
CDR3: CASRGQGANTEAFF
DNA: TGTGCCAGCAGAGGACAGGGGGCCAACACTGAAGCTTTCTTT

J: TRBJ2-7
size: NA
D: TRBD2
V: TRBV5-1
CDR3: CASSSGTSGGQRSYEQYF
DNA: TGCGCCAGCAGCTCCGGGACTAGCGGGGGTCAACGCTCCTACGAGCAGTACTTC

J: TRBJ2-3
size: few
D: TRBD2
V: TRBV29-1
CDR3: CSGGTSGQADTQYF
DNA: TGCAGCGGCGGGACTAGCGGGCAAGCAGATACGCAGTATTTT

J: TRBJ2-7
size: NA
D: TRBD1
V: TRBV7-2
CDR3: CASSITGTGGEQYF
DNA: TGTGCCAGCAGCATAACCGGGACAGGGGGCGAGCAGTACTTC

J: TRBJ1-2
size: NA
D: NA
V: TRBV7-2
CDR3: CASSSPGLFGYTF
DNA: TGTGCCAGCAGCTCCCCAGGGCTCTTCGGCTACACCTTC

J: TRBJ1-1
size: NA
D: NA
V: TRBV18
CDR3: CASSSDSANTEAFF
DNA: TGTGCCAGCTCATCGGACAGCGCCAACACTGAAGCTTTCTTT

J: TRBJ1-5
size: NA
D: NA
V: TRBV10-2
CDR3: CASSASQILSNQPQHF
DNA: TGCGCCAGCAGTGCGTCTCAGATACTAAGCAATCAGCCCCAGCATTTT

J: TRBJ1-1
size: NA
D: TRBD1
V: TRBV6-5
CDR3: CASSYGTGNTEAFF
DNA: TGTGCCAGCAGTTACGGGACAGGGAACACTGAAGCTTTCTTT

J: TRBJ2-7
size: NA
D: TRBD1
V: TRBV6-1
CDR3: CASSEAQGRGRPYEQYF
DNA: TGTGCCAGCAGTGAAGCGCAGGGCAGGGGGCGACCCTACGAGCAGTACTTC

J: TRBJ2-6
size: NA
D: NA
V: TRBV29-1
CDR3: CSVEPRDLFSGANVLTF
DNA: TGCAGCGTGGAACCCCGGGACTTATTCTCTGGGGCCAACGTCCTGACTTTC

J: TRBJ2-1
size: NA
D: NA
V: TRBV11-2
CDR3: CASSLVTQTLYNEQFF
DNA: TGTGCCAGCAGCTTAGTAACACAGACACTGTACAATGAGCAGTTCTTC

J: TRBJ2-6
size: NA
D: NA
V: TRBV12-2
CDR3: CASRFTDGYIVGQQPSGANVLTF
DNA: TGTGCAAGTCGCTTCACCGACGGGTATATTGTCGGACAGCAACCCTCTGGGGCCAACGTCCTGACTTTC

J: TRBJ2-1
size: NA
D: TRBD1
V: TRBV7-6
CDR3: CASSLGAGGNEQFF
DNA: TGTGCCAGCAGCTTAGGCGCAGGGGGCAATGAGCAGTTCTTC

J: TRBJ1-3
size: NA
D: TRBD1
V: TRBV7-9
CDR3: CASSSLRDSSGNTIYF
DNA: TGTGCCAGCAGCTCCTTACGGGACAGCTCTGGAAACACCATATATTTT

J: TRBJ1-1
size: NA
D: TRBD1
V: TRBV5-1
CDR3: CASSLVAGGMNTEAFF
DNA: TGCGCCAGCAGCTTGGTGGCAGGGGGAATGAACACTGAAGCTTTCTTT

J: TRBJ1-5
size: NA
D: TRBD1
V: TRBV28
CDR3: CASSYPPQDRARNQPQHF
DNA: TGTGCCAGCAGTTACCCTCCCCAAGACAGGGCGAGGAATCAGCCCCAGCATTTT

J: TRBJ2-7
size: NA
D: TRBD1
V: TRBV9
CDR3: CASSIGTGVSYEQYF
DNA: TGTGCCAGCAGCATCGGGACAGGGGTTTCCTACGAGCAGTACTTC

J: TRBJ1-6
size: few
D: NA
V: TRBV7-2
CDR3: CASSLASASSYNSPLHF
DNA: TGTGCCAGCAGCTTAGCATCCGCGAGCTCCTATAATTCACCCCTCCACTTT

J: TRBJ2-1
size: NA
D: TRBD2
V: TRBV9
CDR3: CASSVGLAEYNEQFF
DNA: TGTGCCAGCAGCGTAGGTCTAGCGGAGTACAATGAGCAGTTCTTC

J: TRBJ2-5
size: NA
D: NA
V: TRBV30
CDR3: CAWSRYRGQETQYF
DNA: TGTGCCTGGAGTCGCTACCGGGGCCAAGAGACCCAGTACTTC

J: TRBJ2-7
size: few
D: TRBD1
V: TRBV19
CDR3: CASRPGQGTYEQYF
DNA: TGTGCCAGCAGACCGGGACAGGGGACCTACGAGCAGTACTTC

J: TRBJ2-7
size: once
D: TRBD1
V: TRBV2
CDR3: CASSRPGTDEQYF
DNA: TGTGCCAGCAGTAGACCCGGGACAGACGAGCAGTACTTC

J: TRBJ2-1
size: NA
D: TRBD2
V: TRBV5-1
CDR3: CASSSVAGGPLDNEQFF
DNA: TGCGCCAGCAGCTCCGTGGCGGGGGGGCCTCTAGACAATGAGCAGTTCTTC

J: TRBJ2-2
size: NA
D: TRBD1
V: TRBV28
CDR3: CASRGQGPTGELFF
DNA: TGTGCCAGCAGAGGACAGGGCCCCACCGGGGAGCTGTTTTTT

J: TRBJ2-2
size: few
D: TRBD2
V: TRBV28
CDR3: CASRGGSRTGELFF
DNA: TGTGCCAGCAGAGGCGGGAGCAGAACCGGGGAGCTGTTTTTT

J: TRBJ1-5
size: NA
D: TRBD1
V: TRBV27
CDR3: CASSYKGGQPQHF
DNA: TGTGCCAGCAGTTACAAAGGGGGCCAGCCCCAGCATTTT

J: TRBJ1-5
size: NA
D: TRBD1
V: TRBV6-5
CDR3: CASSYQGQGHQPQHF
DNA: TGTGCCAGCAGTTACCAGGGACAGGGTCATCAGCCCCAGCATTTT

J: TRBJ2-7
size: NA
D: TRBD1
V: TRBV5-1
CDR3: CASSLTGALPYEQYF
DNA: TGCGCCAGCAGCTTGACAGGGGCCCTTCCCTACGAGCAGTACTTC

J: TRBJ2-1
size: NA
D: NA
V: TRBV5-6
CDR3: CASSSSVSQANEQFF
DNA: TGTGCCAGCAGTTCCTCCGTATCCCAAGCCAATGAGCAGTTCTTC

J: TRBJ2-5
size: NA
D: NA
V: TRBV6-6
CDR3: CASRTGQETQYF
DNA: TGTGCCAGCAGGACAGGACAGGAGACCCAGTACTTC

J: TRBJ2-7
size: few
D: TRBD1
V: TRBV6-5
CDR3: CASSRTGGWEQYF
DNA: TGTGCCAGCAGCCGGACAGGGGGCTGGGAGCAGTACTTC

J: TRBJ2-7
size: NA
D: TRBD1
V: TRBV11-3
CDR3: CASSAGTGYSYEQYF
DNA: TGTGCCAGCAGCGCCGGGACAGGATATTCCTACGAGCAGTACTTC

J: TRBJ1-2
size: NA
D: TRBD1
V: TRBV6-5
CDR3: CASSLTGVVGYTF
DNA: TGTGCCAGCAGTCTTACAGGGGTGGTCGGCTACACCTTC

J: TRBJ2-3
size: NA
D: NA
V: TRBV9
CDR3: CASSVLSRGFTDTQYF
DNA: TGTGCCAGCAGCGTATTAAGCAGGGGATTCACAGATACGCAGTATTTT

J: TRBJ1-3
size: few
D: NA
V: TRBV28
CDR3: CASSFRYGNTIYF
DNA: TGTGCCAGCAGTTTTCGGTATGGAAACACCATATATTTT

J: TRBJ2-1
size: NA
D: TRBD2
V: TRBV7-2
CDR3: CASSGTGPGGNEQFF
DNA: TGTGCCAGCAGCGGAACAGGGCCGGGAGGGAATGAGCAGTTCTTC

J: TRBJ2-3
size: NA
D: TRBD2
V: TRBV28
CDR3: CASSLAGATDTQYF
DNA: TGTGCCAGCAGTTTAGCGGGAGCCACAGATACGCAGTATTTT

J: TRBJ2-5
size: NA
D: NA
V: TRBV6-1
CDR3: CASSAFSGQETQYF
DNA: TGTGCCAGCAGTGCCTTCTCAGGCCAAGAGACCCAGTACTTC

J: TRBJ2-5
size: NA
D: TRBD2
V: TRBV2
CDR3: CASSDPASGGYF
DNA: TGTGCCAGCAGTGATCCGGCCTCGGGGGGGTACTTC

J: TRBJ2-1
size: NA
D: NA
V: TRBV19
CDR3: CASSIPTGNNEQFF
DNA: TGTGCCAGTAGTATTCCTACAGGTAACAATGAGCAGTTCTTC

J: TRBJ2-6
size: few
D: TRBD2
V: TRBV7-9
CDR3: CASSLVASGSHLRANVLTF
DNA: TGTGCCAGCAGCTTAGTGGCTAGCGGGTCTCATCTTAGGGCCAACGTCCTGACTTTC

J: TRBJ1-6
size: NA
D: TRBD1
V: TRBV11-2
CDR3: CASSLIPWGRGNSPLHF
DNA: TGTGCCAGCAGCTTAATCCCCTGGGGCAGGGGGAATTCACCCCTCCACTTT